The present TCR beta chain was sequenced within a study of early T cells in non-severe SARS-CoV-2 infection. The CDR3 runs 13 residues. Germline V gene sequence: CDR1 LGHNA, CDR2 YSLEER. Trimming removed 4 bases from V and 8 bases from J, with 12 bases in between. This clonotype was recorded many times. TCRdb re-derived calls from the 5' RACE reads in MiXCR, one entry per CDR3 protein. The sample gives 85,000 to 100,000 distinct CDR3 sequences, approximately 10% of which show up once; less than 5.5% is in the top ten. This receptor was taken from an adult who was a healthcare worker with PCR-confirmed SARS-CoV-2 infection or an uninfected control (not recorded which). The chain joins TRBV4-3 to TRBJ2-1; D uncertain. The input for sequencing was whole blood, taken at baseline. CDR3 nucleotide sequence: TGCGCCAGCAGCCTCCGTCCGGGCGATGAGCAGTTCTTC. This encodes CASSLRPGDEQFF.